A selection of T cell receptor beta chains follows, all from one sample in a study of T cells in localized non-small cell lung cancer. Using immunoSEQ multiplex PCR, the repertoire was profiled, and TCRdb retains in-frame clones only, with some absent. The table includes thousands of clones, 20% to 25% detected once. The specimen was lung tumor tissue, collected before any cancer treatment. The receptors come from a male donor aged 60 or older with stage I lung adenocarcinoma. Both conserved end residues are part of each CDR3. The order of the fields is D gene, V gene, J gene, clone size, CDR3 DNA, CDR3 protein. The D gene is left open where the match is weak. Clone size, where shown, is once, few, many, or a class for clones that have expanded.

D gene: NA
V gene: TRBV1
J gene: TRBJ2-1
clone size: few
CDR3 DNA: TGCGCCAGCAGCCAAGATTATAGGGAGAGGTCCTACAATGAGCAGTTCTTC
CDR3 protein: CASSQDYRERSYNEQFF

D gene: TRBD2
V gene: TRBV28
J gene: TRBJ2-5
clone size: NA
CDR3 DNA: TGTGCCAGCAGTTACGGGGGGGAGACCCAGTACTTC
CDR3 protein: CASSYGGETQYF

D gene: NA
V gene: TRBV9
J gene: TRBJ2-5
clone size: NA
CDR3 DNA: TGTGCCAGCCGCCTAGTTCAAGAGACCCAGTACTTC
CDR3 protein: CASRLVQETQYF

D gene: TRBD1
V gene: TRBV19
J gene: TRBJ2-1
clone size: NA
CDR3 DNA: TGTGCCAGTAGCGGGACAGGGACCTACAATGAGCAGTTCTTC
CDR3 protein: CASSGTGTYNEQFF

D gene: NA
V gene: TRBV28
J gene: TRBJ2-2
clone size: few
CDR3 DNA: TGTGCCAGCAGTTTAGGGGAATCCGACACCGGGGAGCTGTTTTTT
CDR3 protein: CASSLGESDTGELFF

D gene: TRBD1
V gene: TRBV11-3
J gene: TRBJ2-3
clone size: NA
CDR3 DNA: TGTGCCAGCAGCTTGGGCGGGACAGGGGGAGGAGCAGATACGCAGTATTTT
CDR3 protein: CASSLGGTGGGADTQYF

D gene: NA
V gene: TRBV11-3
J gene: TRBJ1-1
clone size: medium-sized
CDR3 DNA: TGTGCCAGCAGCTTCTACCAAGGGGGGGGCGCTGAAGCTTTCTTT
CDR3 protein: CASSFYQGGGAEAFF